This TCR beta chain emerged from a study of blood T cell repertoires in COVID-19. Study background: Both acute and convalescent COVID-19 samples were obtained from the United States, Italy and Spain. From T cells, B-cell-depleted T cells, or PBMCs came the material, which was cDNA or gDNA.

Study processing details: Amplification of reference gene primers provided the estimated nucleated cell counts. This table comes from immunoSEQ multiplex PCR, and its TCRdb copy is limited to in-frame clones, with some not included. Clonal size and the V and J genes are those of that table, whereas D and trimming came from the DNA. Of 150,000 to 200,000 clones listed, approximately 80% are singletons. Germline CDR1 reads MNHNS; CDR2 reads SASEGT. V was pared by 3 bases and J by 4 bases, with 9 bases between. CDR3 size: 13 residues. The J gene is TRBJ2-5, the V gene TRBV6-1; D uncertain. Source material: peripheral blood. The TCR comes from a woman in her fifties or sixties with active or convalescent COVID-19. CDR3 sequence (DNA): TGTGCCAGCAGTGACATAGTCGCAGAGACCCAGTACTTC. It codes for CASSDIVAETQYF.